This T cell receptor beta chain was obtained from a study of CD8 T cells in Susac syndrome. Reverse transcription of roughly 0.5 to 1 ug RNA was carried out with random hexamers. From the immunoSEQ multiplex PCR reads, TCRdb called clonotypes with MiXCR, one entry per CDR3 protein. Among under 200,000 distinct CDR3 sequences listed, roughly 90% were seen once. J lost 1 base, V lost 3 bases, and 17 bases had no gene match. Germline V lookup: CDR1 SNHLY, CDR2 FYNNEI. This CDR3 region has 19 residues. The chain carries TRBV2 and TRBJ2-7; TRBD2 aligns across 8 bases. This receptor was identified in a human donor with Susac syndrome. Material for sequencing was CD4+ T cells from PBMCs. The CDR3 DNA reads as TGTGCCAGCAGTGATGGTAGCGGGGTAGGCTCGATCACTTCCTACGAGCAGTACTTC. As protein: CASSDGSGVGSITSYEQYF.